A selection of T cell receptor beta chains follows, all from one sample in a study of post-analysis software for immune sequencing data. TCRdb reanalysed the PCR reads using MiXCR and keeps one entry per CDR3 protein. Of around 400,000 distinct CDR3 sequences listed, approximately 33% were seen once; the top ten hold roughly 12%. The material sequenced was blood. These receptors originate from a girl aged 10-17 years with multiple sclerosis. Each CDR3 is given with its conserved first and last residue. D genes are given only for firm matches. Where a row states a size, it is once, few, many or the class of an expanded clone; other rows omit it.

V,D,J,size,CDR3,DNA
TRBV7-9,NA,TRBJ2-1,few,CASDWTVNNEQFF,TGTGCCAGCGACTGGACAGTTAACAATGAGCAGTTCTTC
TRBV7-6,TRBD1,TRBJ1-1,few,CASTPSADRGGTEAFF,TGTGCCAGCACCCCCTCAGCAGACAGGGGTGGCACTGAAGCTTTCTTT
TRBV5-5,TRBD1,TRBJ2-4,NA,CASSRLGTGSPMEYF,TGTGCCAGCAGCCGGCTTGGGACAGGGAGCCCTATGGAGTACTTC
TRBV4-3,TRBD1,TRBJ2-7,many,CASSQEQGDPYEQYF,TGCGCCAGCAGCCAAGAACAGGGGGACCCCTACGAGCAGTACTTC
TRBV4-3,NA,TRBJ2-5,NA,CASSQEARDTLSGETQYF,TGCGCCAGCAGCCAGGAGGCCAGGGATACCCTATCCGGAGAGACCCAGTACTTC
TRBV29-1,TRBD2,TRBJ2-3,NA,CSVEVVAGGADTQYF,TGCAGCGTTGAAGTCGTAGCGGGGGGGGCAGATACGCAGTATTTT
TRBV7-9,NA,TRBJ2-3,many,CASSLAGVITDTQYF,TGTGCCAGCAGCTTAGCTGGGGTGATCACAGATACGCAGTATTTT
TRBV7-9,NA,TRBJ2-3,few,CASSVGGKNTDTQYF,TGTGCCAGCAGCGTAGGGGGAAAAAACACAGATACGCAGTATTTT
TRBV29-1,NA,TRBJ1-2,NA,CSVEARQGMEYGYTF,TGCAGCGTTGAAGCCCGGCAGGGAATGGAGTATGGCTACACCTTC
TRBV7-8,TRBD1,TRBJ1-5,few,CASSSHSRTGSQPQHF,TGTGCCAGCAGCTCCCATAGCAGGACAGGGAGTCAGCCCCAGCATTTT
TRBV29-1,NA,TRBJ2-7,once,CSVGVHRSYEQYF,TGCAGCGTTGGCGTACACCGCTCCTACGAGCAGTACTTC
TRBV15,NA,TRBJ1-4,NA,CATSRDRLGTTNEKLFF,TGTGCCACCAGCAGAGATCGGTTGGGAACAACTAATGAAAAACTGTTTTTT
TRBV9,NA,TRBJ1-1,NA,CASSAQGKNTEAFF,TGTGCCAGCAGCGCACAGGGAAAGAACACTGAAGCTTTCTTT
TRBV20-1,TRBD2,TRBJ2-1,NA,CSARSGTSGNEQFF,TGCAGTGCTAGATCCGGGACTAGCGGCAATGAGCAGTTCTTC
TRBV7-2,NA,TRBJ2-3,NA,CASSLDSDTQYF,TGTGCCAGCAGCTTGGACTCAGATACGCAGTATTTT
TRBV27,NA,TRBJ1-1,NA,CASWELPNTEAFF,TGTGCCAGCTGGGAGTTACCCAACACTGAAGCTTTCTTT
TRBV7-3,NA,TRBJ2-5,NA,CASSPSGFQTQYF,TGTGCCAGCAGCCCCTCGGGATTTCAGACCCAGTACTTC
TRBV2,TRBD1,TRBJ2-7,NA,CASSGQGTSYEQYF,TGTGCCAGCAGTGGACAGGGGACGAGCTACGAGCAGTACTTC
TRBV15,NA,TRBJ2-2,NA,CATGLEAYGELFF,TGTGCCACTGGTCTTGAGGCATACGGGGAGCTGTTTTTT
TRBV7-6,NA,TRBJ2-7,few,CASSPFLGGYEQYF,TGTGCCAGCAGCCCCTTTCTTGGCGGCTACGAGCAGTACTTC
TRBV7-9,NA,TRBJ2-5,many,CASSFAILETQYF,TGTGCCAGCAGCTTCGCGATCTTAGAGACCCAGTACTTC
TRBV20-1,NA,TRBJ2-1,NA,CSASGATYNEQFF,TGCAGTGCTTCAGGTGCCACCTACAATGAGCAGTTCTTC
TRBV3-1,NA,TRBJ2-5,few,CASSSHGRQETQYF,TGTGCCAGCAGCTCCCATGGACGGCAAGAGACCCAGTACTTC
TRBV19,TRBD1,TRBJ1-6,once,CASSHGTGRSYNSPLHF,TGTGCCAGTAGCCACGGGACAGGCAGAAGCTATAATTCACCCCTCCACTTT
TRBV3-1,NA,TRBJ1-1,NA,CASSQEGAGEAFF,TGTGCCAGCAGCCAAGAAGGCGCAGGGGAAGCTTTCTTT
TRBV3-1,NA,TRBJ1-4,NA,CASSHAQGKAGHEKLFF,TGTGCCAGCAGCCATGCCCAGGGGAAGGCAGGTCACGAAAAACTGTTTTTT